This TCR beta chain was identified during a study of T cell responses to AZD1222 COVID-19 vaccine. This CDR3 contains 14 residues. Trimming at V came to 4 bases and at J to 7 bases, leaving 6 bases not matched to a gene. In germline, CDR1 is MGHRA, CDR2 YSYEKL. Some clones are missing from TCRdb's copy, which holds only in-frame ones; the method was immunoSEQ multiplex PCR. The data contain around 97,000 clones, roughly 91% of them singletons. The chain uses TRBV4-1 and TRBJ1-4; 7 bases match TRBD1. This receptor was identified in an adult in good health. Sequencing was performed on peripheral blood, taken on day 0 of AZD1222 vaccination. CDR3 residues: CASSLYRGPEKLFF. The CDR3 coding sequence is TGCGCCAGCAGCCTCTACAGGGGCCCTGAAAAACTGTTTTTT.